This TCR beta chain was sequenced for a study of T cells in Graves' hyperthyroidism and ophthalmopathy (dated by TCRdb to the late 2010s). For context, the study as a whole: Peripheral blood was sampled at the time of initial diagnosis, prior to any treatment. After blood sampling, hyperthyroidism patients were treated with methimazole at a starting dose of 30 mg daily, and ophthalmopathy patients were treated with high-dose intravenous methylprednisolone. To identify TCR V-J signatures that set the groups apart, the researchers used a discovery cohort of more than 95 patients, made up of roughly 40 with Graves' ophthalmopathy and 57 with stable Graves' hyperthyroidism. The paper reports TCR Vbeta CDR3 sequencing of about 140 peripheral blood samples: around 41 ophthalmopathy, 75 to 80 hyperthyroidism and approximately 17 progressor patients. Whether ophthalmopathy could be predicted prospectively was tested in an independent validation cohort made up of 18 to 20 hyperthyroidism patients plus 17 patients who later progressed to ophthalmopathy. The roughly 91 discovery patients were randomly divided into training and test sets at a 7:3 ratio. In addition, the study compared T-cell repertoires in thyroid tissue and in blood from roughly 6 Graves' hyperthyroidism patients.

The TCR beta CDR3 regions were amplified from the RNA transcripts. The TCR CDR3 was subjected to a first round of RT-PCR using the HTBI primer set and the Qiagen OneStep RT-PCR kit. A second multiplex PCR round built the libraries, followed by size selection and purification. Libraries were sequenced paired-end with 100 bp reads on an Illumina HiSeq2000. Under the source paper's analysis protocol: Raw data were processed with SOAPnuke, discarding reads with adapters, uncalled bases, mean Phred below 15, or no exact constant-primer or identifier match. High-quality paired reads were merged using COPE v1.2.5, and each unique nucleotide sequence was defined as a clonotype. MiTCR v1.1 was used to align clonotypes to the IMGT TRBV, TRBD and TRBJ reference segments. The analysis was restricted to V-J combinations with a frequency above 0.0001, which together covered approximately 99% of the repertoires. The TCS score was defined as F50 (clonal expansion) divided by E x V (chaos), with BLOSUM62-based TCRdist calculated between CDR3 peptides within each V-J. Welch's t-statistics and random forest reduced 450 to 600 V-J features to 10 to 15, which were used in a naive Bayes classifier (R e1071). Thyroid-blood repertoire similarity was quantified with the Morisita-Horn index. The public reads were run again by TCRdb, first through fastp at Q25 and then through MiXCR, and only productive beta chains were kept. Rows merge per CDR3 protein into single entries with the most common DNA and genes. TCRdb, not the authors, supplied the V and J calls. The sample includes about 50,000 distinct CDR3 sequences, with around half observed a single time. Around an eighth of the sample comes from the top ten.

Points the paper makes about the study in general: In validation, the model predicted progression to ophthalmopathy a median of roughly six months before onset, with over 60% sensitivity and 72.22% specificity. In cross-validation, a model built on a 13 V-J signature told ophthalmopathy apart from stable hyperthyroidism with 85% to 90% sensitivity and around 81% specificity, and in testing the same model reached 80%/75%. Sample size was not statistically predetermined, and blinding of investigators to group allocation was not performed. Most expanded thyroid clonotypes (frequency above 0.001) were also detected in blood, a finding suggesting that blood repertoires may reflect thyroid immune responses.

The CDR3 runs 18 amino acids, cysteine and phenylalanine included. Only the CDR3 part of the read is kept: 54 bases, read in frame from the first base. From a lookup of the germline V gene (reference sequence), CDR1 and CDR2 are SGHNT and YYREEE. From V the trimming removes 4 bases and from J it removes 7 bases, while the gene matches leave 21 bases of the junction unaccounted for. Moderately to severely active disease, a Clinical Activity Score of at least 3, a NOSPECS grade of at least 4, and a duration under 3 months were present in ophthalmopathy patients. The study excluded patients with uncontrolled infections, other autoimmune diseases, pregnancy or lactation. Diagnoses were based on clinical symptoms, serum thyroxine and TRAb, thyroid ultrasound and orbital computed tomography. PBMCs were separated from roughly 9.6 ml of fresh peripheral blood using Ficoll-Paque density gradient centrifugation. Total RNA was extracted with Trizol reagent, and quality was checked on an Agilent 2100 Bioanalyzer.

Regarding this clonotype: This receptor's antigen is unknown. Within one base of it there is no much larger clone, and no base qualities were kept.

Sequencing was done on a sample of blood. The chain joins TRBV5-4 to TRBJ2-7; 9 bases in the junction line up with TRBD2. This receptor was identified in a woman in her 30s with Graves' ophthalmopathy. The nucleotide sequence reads TGTGCCAGCAGCCCGAGGGGACAGCGGGAGGACAGCACCGGGGAGCAGTACTTC. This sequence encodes CASSPRGQREDSTGEQYF.